This T cell receptor (beta chain) came from a study of T cells in Graves' hyperthyroidism and ophthalmopathy. Germline V gene lookup returns CDR1 MNHEY and CDR2 SVGAGI. There are 16 residues in the CDR3. V lost 4 bases, J lost 3 bases, and 19 bases lay in between. Template material for amplifying TCR beta CDR3 regions consisted of RNA transcripts. When the TCR CDR3 underwent first-round RT-PCR, the HTBI primer set was used. Using its own MiXCR run on the multiplex PCR reads, TCRdb lists one record per CDR3 protein. The table shows about 200,000 distinct CDR3 sequences, with around 17% occurring only once. Participants, patients aged 18 to 65, had newly diagnosed hyperthyroidism with a duration under 2 months. Diagnoses were established using clinical symptoms, serum thyroxine and TRAb, thyroid ultrasound and orbital computed tomography.

The rearrangement uses TRBV6-5 and TRBJ2-7; either TRBD1 or TRBD2 may supply D (5 bases each). The TCR sequence derives from a man aged 35 to 55 with Graves' hyperthyroidism. Sequencing was performed on blood. Here the CDR3 DNA reads TGTGCCAGCAGTTTATTTATGGGGGAGAAGGACTACGAGCAGTACTTC. This encodes CASSLFMGEKDYEQYF.